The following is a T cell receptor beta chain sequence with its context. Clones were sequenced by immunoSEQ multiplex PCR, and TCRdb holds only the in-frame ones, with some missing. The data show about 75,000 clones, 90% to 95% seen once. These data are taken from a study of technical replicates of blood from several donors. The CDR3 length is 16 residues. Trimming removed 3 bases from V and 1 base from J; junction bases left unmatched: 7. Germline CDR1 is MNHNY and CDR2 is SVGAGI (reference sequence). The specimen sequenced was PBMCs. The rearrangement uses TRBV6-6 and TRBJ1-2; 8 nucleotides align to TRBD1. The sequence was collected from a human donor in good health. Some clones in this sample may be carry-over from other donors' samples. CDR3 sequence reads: CASSYGDRGRNYGYTF. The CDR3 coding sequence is TGTGCCAGCAGTTATGGAGACAGGGGTCGTAACTATGGCTACACCTTC.